This T cell receptor beta chain was profiled in a study of blood T cell repertoires in COVID-19. Study information: PBMCs, B-cell-depleted T cells, or T cells were the source of the cDNA or gDNA that made up the material.

The length of the CDR3 is 15 residues. The germline CDR1 and CDR2 sequences are WNHNN and SYGVQD (reference sequence). J lost 2 bases, V lost 11 bases, and 14 bases had no gene match. Authors' processing steps: Amplification with reference gene primers provided the estimates of nucleated cell counts. TCRdb keeps only in-frame clones here, not all; method: immunoSEQ multiplex PCR. V and J calls and clone size are as listed in that table; D and trimming were resolved from the DNA. The sample records fewer than 200,000 clones, approximately 86% being singletons. The V call is TRBV10-1, the J call TRBJ2-7, with 8 positions matching TRBD1. Input material: peripheral blood. The receptor's source is a man aged 45 to 65 with active or convalescent COVID-19. The CDR3 region has the DNA TGCGCCCCACCGGAGGGCGGACAGGGCCCCTACGAGCAGTACTTC. Translation: CAPPEGGQGPYEQYF.